This T cell receptor (beta chain) was captured by sequencing in a study of blood T cell repertoires in COVID-19. Study-wide background: Italy, Spain and the United States were the sources of the convalescent and acute COVID-19 samples. The analysed material was cDNA or gDNA that came from T cells, B-cell-depleted T cells, or PBMCs.

Original processing notes: Estimates of nucleated cell counts were drawn from the amplification of reference gene primers. Some clones are missing from TCRdb's copy, which holds only in-frame ones; the method was immunoSEQ multiplex PCR. V and J calls and clone size are given by that table; D and trimming were obtained from the DNA. The sample yields around 170,000 clones, 85% to 90% seen once. Patients of the Seattle cohort, enrolled during active infection, were followed longitudinally. Trimming removed 3 bases from V and 9 bases from J; junction bases left unmatched: 6. In germline, CDR1 is MRHNA, CDR2 SNTAGT. The CDR3 totals 14 residues.

Sequenced sample: peripheral blood. The rearrangement links TRBV6-4 to TRBJ2-1; 9 bases align to TRBD1. This sequence originates from a man between 60 and 70 years old with COVID-19, enrolled during active disease. CDR3 coding DNA: TGTGCCAGCAGTGAAGAAACAGGGGGCTTTGAGCAGTTCTTC. The encoded protein is CASSEETGGFEQFF.